Here is one T cell receptor (beta chain) with its context. What it binds is unknown. Unique molecular identifiers were carried by the TCR beta cDNA libraries. Each CDR3 protein gets one entry after TCRdb re-called the PCR reads with MiXCR. Here the sample spans hundreds of thousands of distinct CDR3 sequences, about 40% being singletons. The V end was cut by 5 bases, the J end by 4 bases, with 14 bases between. There are 14 residues in the CDR3. These data come from a study of post-analysis software for immune sequencing data. Study conclusions and caveats: Comparison of patients with controls showed about 5 TRBV segments more frequent in patients, TRBV5-6, TRBV5-1 and TRBV20-1 among them. Normalized Chao1 diversity was significantly reduced in patients versus controls.

The chain recombines TRBV12-3 or TRBV12-4 with TRBJ1-1, with unresolved D. The TCR originated in a girl aged 2-10 years with multiple sclerosis. Sequenced: blood. CDR3 region: CASSPLRVGTEAFF. DNA for the CDR3: TGTGCCAGCAGTCCCCTCCGTGTTGGCACTGAAGCTTTCTTT.